This T cell receptor (beta chain) was captured in a study of neurological immune-mediated disorders. Study results and caveats: HTLV-1-associated myelopathy showed the most TCR clonal expansion; multiple sclerosis the least, below healthy controls. None of the CDR3 amino acid sequences of expanded clones recurred across subjects, suggesting private repertoires in all groups.

cDNA was made by 5'RACE with 10-nucleotide random UMIs. TCRdb redid the calling of the 5' RACE reads with MiXCR, one entry per CDR3 protein. Among 50,000 or so distinct CDR3 sequences listed, over 10% were seen once. The CDR3 is 15 amino acids. Per germline, CDR1 LGHDT and CDR2 YNNKEL (reference sequence). Trimming removed 0 bases at V and 7 bases at J, with 13 bases between. This clonotype was observed at least ten times. No antigen is known for it. Sequences were obtained from PBMCs. The chain combines TRBV3-1 with TRBJ2-1; D is unclear. The sequence was collected from a man in his 60s in good health. CDR3 in DNA: TGTGCCAGCAGCCAAGATACCCGACGCGAGAATGAGCAGTTCTTC. Translation gives CASSQDTRRENEQFF.